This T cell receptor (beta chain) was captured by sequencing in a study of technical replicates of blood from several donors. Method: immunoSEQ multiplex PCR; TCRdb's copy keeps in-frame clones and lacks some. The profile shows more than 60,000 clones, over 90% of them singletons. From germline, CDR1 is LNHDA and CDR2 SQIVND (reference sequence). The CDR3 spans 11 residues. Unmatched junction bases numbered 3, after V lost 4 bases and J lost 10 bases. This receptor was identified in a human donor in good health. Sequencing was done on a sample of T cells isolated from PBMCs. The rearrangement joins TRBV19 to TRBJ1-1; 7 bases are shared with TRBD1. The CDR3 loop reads CASSTGTVAFF. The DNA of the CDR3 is TGTGCCAGTAGTACCGGGACAGTAGCTTTCTTT.